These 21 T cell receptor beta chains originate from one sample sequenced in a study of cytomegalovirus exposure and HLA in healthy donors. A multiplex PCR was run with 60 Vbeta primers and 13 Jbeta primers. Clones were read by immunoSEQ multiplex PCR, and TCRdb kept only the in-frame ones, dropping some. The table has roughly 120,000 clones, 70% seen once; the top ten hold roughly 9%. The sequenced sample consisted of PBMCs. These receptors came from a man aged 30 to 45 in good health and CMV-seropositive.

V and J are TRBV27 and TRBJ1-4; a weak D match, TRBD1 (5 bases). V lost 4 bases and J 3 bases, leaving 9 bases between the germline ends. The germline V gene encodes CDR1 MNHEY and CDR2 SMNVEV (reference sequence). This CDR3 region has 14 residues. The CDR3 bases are TGTGCCAGCAGTTACGGGGGGGCTAATGAAAAACTGTTTTTT. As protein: CASSYGGANEKLFF.

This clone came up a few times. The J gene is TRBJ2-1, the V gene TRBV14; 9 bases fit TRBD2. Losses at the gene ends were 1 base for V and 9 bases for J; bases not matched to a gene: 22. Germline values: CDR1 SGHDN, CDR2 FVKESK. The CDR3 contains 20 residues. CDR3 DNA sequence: TGTGCCAGCAGCCAAGGGCCGCTAGCGGGGTCTATGAGGACACACGGTGAGCAGTTCTTC. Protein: CASSQGPLAGSMRTHGEQFF.

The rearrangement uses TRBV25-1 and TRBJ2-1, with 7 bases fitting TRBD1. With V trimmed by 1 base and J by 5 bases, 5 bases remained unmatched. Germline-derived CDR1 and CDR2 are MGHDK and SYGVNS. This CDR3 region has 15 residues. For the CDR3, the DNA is TGTGCCAGCAGTGAATCAGGGACAGCTAACAATGAGCAGTTCTTC. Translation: CASSESGTANNEQFF.

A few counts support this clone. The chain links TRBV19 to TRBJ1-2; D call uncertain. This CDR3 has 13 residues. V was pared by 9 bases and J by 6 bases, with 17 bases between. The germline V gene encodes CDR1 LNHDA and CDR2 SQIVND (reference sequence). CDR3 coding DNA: TGTGCCAGCAAGGAGGATGCGGATCATGGCTACACCTTC. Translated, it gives CASKEDADHGYTF.

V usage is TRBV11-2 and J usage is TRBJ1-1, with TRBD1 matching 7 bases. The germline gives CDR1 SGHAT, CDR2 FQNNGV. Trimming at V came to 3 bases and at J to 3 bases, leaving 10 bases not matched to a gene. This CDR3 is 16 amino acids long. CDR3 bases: TGTGCCAGCAGCTTCCCGCCGGGACAGCCCCACACTGAAGCTTTCTTT. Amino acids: CASSFPPGQPHTEAFF.

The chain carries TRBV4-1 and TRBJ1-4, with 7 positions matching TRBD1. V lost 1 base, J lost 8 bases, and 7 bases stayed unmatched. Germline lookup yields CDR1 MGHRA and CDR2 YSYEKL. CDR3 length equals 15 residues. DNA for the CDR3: TGCGCCAGCAGCCAAGCGGAAGGGGGCAACGAAAAACTGTTTTTT. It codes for CASSQAEGGNEKLFF.

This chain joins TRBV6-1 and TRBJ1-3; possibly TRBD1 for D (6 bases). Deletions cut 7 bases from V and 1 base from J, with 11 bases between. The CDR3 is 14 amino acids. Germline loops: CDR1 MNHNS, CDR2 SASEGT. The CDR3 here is CASNERGSGNTIYF. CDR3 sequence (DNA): TGTGCCAGCAACGAAAGGGGGTCTGGAAACACCATATATTTT.

The DNA of the CDR3 is TGTGCCACCTCGACAGGGGCCTACCTCAATCAGCCCCAGCATTTT. Translation: CATSTGAYLNQPQHF. J is TRBJ1-5 and V is TRBV27, with TRBD1 identical over 8 bases. The germline gives CDR1 MNHEY, CDR2 SMNVEV (reference sequence). The CDR3 length is 15 residues. The ends lost 10 bases at V and 3 bases at J; junction bases unmatched: 11.

CDR3 loop: CASSQSAINYGYTF. In DNA, the CDR3 is TGTGCCAGCAGCCAATCTGCGATAAACTATGGCTACACCTTC. The chain recombines TRBV16 with TRBJ1-2; D is undetermined. Trimming pared 0 bases from V and 2 bases from J, leaving 7 bases between. The CDR3 contains 14 residues. Germline V gene sequence: CDR1 KGHSY, CDR2 FQNENV.

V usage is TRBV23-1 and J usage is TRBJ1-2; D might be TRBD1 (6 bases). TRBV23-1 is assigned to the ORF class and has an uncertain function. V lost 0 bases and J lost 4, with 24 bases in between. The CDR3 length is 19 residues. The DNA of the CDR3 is TGCGCCAGCAGTCAATCGAACTGGCGACAAGGGAGGGGGTCCTATGGCTACACCTTC. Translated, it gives CASSQSNWRQGRGSYGYTF.

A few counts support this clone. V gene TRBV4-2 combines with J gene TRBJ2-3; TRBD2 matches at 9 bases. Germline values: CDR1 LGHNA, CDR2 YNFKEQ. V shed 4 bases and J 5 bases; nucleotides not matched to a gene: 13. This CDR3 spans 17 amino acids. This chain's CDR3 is CASSPLTGGGVRDTQYF. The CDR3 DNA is TGTGCCAGCAGCCCCCTGACTGGCGGGGGGGTACGAGATACGCAGTATTTT.

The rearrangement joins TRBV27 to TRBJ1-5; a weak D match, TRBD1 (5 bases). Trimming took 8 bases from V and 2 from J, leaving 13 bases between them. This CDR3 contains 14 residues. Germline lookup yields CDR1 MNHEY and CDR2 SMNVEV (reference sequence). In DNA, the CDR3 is TGTGCCAGCCGAACCGGGGGGGGCAATCAGCCCCAGCATTTT. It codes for CASRTGGGNQPQHF.

The CDR3 loop is CASAGGPSDTQYF. In nucleotides, the CDR3 is TGTGCCAGCGCGGGGGGGCCTTCAGATACGCAGTATTTT. The chain couples TRBV7-3 to TRBJ2-3; 9 nucleotides align to TRBD2. V shed 8 bases and J 4 bases; nucleotides not matched to a gene: 4. This CDR3 has 13 amino acids. CDR1 is SGHTA, CDR2 FQGTGA, per germline.

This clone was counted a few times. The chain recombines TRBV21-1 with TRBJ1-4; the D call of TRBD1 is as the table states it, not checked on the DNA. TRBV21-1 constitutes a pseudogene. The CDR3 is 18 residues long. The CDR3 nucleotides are TGTGCCAGCAGCCTCCCGACATTCCCAAATTCAACTAATGAAAAACTGTTTTTT. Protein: CASSLPTFPNSTNEKLFF.

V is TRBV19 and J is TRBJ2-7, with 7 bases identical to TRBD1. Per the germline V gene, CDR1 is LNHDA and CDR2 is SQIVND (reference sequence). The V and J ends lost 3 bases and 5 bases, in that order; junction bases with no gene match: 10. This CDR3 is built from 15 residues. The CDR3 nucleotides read TGTGCCAGTAGTATCCCCAGTCGACAGGGCAACGAGCAGTACTTC. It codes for CASSIPSRQGNEQYF.

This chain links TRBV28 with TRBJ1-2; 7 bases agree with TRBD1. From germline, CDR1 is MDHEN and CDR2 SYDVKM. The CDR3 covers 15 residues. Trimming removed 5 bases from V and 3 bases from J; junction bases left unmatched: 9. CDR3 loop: CASSLPGGSHYGYTF. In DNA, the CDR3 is TGTGCCAGCAGTCTACCAGGGGGATCGCACTATGGCTACACCTTC.

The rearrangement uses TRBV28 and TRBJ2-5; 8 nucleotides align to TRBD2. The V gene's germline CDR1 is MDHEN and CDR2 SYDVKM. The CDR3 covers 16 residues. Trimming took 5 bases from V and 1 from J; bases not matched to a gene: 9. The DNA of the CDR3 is TGTGCCAGCAGTCCCCCCCAGACTAGCGCCCAAGAGACCCAGTACTTC. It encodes CASSPPQTSAQETQYF.

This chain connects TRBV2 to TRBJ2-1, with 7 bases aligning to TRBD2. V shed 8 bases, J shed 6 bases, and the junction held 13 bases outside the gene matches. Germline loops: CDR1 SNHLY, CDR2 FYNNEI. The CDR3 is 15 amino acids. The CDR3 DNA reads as TGTGCCAGCGGCCTCGGGGGAGGGTTATCCAATGAGCAGTTCTTC. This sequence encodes CASGLGGGLSNEQFF. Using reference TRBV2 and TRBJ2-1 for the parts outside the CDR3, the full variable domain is EPEVTQTPSHQVTQMGQEVILRCVPISNHLYFYWYRQILGQKVEFLVSFYNNEISEKSEIFDDQFSVERPDGSNFTLKIRSTKLEDSAMYFCASGLGGGLSNEQFFGPGTRLTVL.

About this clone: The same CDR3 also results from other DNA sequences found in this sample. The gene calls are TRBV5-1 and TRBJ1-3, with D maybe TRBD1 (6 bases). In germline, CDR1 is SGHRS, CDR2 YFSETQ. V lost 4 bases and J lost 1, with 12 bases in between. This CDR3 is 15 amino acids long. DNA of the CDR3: TGCGCCAGCAGCCTAGGACAGCCATCTGGAAACACCATATATTTT. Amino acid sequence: CASSLGQPSGNTIYF.

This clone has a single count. In DNA form, the CDR3 reads TGTGCCAGCAGTCTAAGGGGTGGCTATAACAATGAGCAGTTCTTC. Protein product: CASSLRGGYNNEQFF. The gene calls are TRBV2 and TRBJ2-1; possible D gene TRBD1, 5 bases. V dropped 5 bases and J dropped 5 bases, with 16 bases sitting between them. The CDR3 spans 15 residues. Germline-derived CDR1 and CDR2 are SNHLY and FYNNEI.

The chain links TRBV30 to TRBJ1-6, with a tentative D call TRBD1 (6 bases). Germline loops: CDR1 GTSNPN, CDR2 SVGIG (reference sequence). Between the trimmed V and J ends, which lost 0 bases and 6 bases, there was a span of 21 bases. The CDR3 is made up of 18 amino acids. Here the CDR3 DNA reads TGTGCCTGGAGTGTGGGCAGGGGATTGAACTTTGTTAATTCACCCCTCCACTTT. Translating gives CAWSVGRGLNFVNSPLHF.